This T cell receptor (beta chain) appears in the sequencing data of a study of identical twins. MiXCR, run by TCRdb on the 5' RACE reads, gives a single entry per CDR3 protein. Here the sample spans over 600,000 distinct CDR3 sequences, 21% being singletons. The germline gives CDR1 SGHVS, CDR2 FNYEAQ. The CDR3 covers 13 residues. Trimming took 5 bases from V and 2 from J, leaving 10 bases between them. These records were also assigned to another study, of T cells expressing NK-cell markers.

The source material was PBMCs. The TCR originated in a woman aged 18-35 years in good health. The V and J genes are TRBV7-6 and TRBJ2-7; D unresolved. CDR3 residues: CASSLTEAYEQYF. DNA for the CDR3: TGTGCCAGCAGCCTTACGGAAGCCTACGAGCAGTACTTC.